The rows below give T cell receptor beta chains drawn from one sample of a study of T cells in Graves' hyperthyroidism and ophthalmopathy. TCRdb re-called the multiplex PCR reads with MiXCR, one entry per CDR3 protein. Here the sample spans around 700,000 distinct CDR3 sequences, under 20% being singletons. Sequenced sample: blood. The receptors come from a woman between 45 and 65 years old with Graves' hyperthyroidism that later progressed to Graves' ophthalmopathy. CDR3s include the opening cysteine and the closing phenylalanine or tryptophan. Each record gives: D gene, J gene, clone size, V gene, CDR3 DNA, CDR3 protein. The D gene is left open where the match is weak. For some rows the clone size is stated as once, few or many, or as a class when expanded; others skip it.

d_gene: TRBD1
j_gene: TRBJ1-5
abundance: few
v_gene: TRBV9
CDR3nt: TGTGCCAGCAGCGGCCCCGGGACAGGGAGCAATCAGCCCCAGCATTTT
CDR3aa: CASSGPGTGSNQPQHF

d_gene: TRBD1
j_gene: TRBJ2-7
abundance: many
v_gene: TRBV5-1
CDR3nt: TGCGCCAGCAGCGAATCCCCCGGGACAGCCTACGAGCAGTACTTC
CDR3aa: CASSESPGTAYEQYF

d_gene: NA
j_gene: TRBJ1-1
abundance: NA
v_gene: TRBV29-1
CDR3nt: TGCAGCGTTTGGAACAGGCACACTGAAGCTTTCTTT
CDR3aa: CSVWNRHTEAFF

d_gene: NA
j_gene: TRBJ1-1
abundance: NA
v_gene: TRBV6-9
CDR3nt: TGTGCCAGCAGTTATTCACCAGGGGTGGGAAATGAAGCTTTCTTT
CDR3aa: CASSYSPGVGNEAFF

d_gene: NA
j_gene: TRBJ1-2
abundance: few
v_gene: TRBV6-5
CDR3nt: TGTGCCAGCAGTTACTCAGTGACTGCTAACTATGGCTACACCTTC
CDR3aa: CASSYSVTANYGYTF

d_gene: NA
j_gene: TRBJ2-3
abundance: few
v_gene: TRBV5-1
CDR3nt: TGCGCCAGCAGCCCCGGACCAGCAACAGATACGCAGTATTTT
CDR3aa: CASSPGPATDTQYF

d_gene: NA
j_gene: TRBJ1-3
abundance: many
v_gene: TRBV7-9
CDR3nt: TGTGCCAGCCAAGGCGTGCGGATTAACTCTGGAAACACCATATATTTT
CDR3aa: CASQGVRINSGNTIYF

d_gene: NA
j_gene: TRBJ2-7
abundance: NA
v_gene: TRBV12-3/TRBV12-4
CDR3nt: TGTGCCAGCAGTTTAACCAGCTCCTACGAGCAGTGCTTC
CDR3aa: CASSLTSSYEQCF

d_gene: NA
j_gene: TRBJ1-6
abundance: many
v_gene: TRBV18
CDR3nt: TGTGCCAGCTCACCGAATCCCGGGACCAGTGGCGGCACCCTCCACTTT
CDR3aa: CASSPNPGTSGGTLHF

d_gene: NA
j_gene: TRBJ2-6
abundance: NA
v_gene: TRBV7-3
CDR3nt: TGTGCCAGCAGCATTACAGCCTCTGGGGCCAACGTCCTGACTTTC
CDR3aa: CASSITASGANVLTF

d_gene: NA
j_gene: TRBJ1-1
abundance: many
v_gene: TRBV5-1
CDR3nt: TGCGCCAGCAGCTTGGTTAGGGATCTTAACACTGAAGCTTTCTTT
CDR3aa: CASSLVRDLNTEAFF

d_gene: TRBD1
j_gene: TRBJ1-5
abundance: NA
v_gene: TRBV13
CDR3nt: TGTGCCAGCAGCTTAAGAGGGGGCGGTCAGCCCCAGCATTTT
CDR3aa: CASSLRGGGQPQHF

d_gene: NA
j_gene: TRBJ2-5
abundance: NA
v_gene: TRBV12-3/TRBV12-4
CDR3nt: TGTGCCAGCAGTTTACTGGCGGGGCGACAAGAGACCCAGTACTTC
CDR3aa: CASSLLAGRQETQYF

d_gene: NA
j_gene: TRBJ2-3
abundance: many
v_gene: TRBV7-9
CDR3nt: TGTGCCAGCAGCACCGCGGATACGCAGTATTTT
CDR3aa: CASSTADTQYF

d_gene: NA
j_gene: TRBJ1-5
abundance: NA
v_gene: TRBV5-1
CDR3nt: TGCGCCAGCAGCTTGTGGGGAAACAACAATCAGCCCCAGCATTTT
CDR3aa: CASSLWGNNNQPQHF

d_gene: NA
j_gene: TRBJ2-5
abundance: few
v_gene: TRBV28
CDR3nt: TGTGCCAGCAGCCCGTTCTTACAGGGCCCGGAGACCCAGTACTTC
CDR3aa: CASSPFLQGPETQYF

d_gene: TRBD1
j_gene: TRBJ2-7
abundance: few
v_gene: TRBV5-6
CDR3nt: TGTGCCAGCACCGAGATTGACAGGGTCACCTACGAGCAGTACTTC
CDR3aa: CASTEIDRVTYEQYF

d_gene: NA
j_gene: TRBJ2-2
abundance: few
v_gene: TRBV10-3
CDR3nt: TGTGCCATCAGTGGATTGACAGGAGTGAACACCGGGGAGCTGTTTTTT
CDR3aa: CAISGLTGVNTGELFF

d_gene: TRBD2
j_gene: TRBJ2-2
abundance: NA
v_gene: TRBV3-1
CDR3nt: TGTGCCAGCAGCCAATTCGGACTAGCGGCGAACACCGGGGAGCTGTTTTTT
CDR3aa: CASSQFGLAANTGELFF

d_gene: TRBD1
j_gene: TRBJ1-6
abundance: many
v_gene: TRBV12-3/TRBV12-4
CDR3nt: TGTGCCAGCAGTACCGGGACAGGGGATGGACCCCTCCACTTT
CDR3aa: CASSTGTGDGPLHF

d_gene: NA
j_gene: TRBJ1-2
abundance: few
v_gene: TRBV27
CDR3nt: TGTGCCAGCAGTTTCGGGACGGGTCACTATGGCTACACCTTC
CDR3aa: CASSFGTGHYGYTF

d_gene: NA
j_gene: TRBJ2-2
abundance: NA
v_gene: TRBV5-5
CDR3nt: TGTGCCAGCAGCCGGGGGTACACCGGGGAGCTGTTTTTT
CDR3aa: CASSRGYTGELFF

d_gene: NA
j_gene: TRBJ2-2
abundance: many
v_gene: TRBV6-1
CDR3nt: TGTGCCAGCAGTGAACAACAGGGAACCGGGGAGCTGTTTTTT
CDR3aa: CASSEQQGTGELFF

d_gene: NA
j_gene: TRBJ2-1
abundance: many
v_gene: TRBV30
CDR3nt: TGTGCCTGGAGTGTCATAGGGGGGGGTTACTTAAGCTCCTACAATGAGCAGTTCTTC
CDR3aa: CAWSVIGGGYLSSYNEQFF

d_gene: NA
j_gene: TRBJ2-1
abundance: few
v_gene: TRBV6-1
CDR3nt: TGTGCCAGCAGTTCAGGGGTCTACAATGAGCAGTTCTTC
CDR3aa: CASSSGVYNEQFF

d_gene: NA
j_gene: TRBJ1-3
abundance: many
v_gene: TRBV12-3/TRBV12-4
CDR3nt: TGTGCCAGCAGGGGCAGGGCAGGAAACACCATATATTTT
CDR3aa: CASRGRAGNTIYF

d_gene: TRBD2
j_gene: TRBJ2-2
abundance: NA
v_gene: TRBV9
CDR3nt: TGTGCCAGCAGCGTAGGACTAGCGGGGGACTTACACACCGGGGAGCTGTTTTTT
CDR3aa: CASSVGLAGDLHTGELFF

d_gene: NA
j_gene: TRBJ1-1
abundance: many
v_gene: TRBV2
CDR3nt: TGTGCCAGCAGCTCCCGGGACATTGAATCGAACACTGAAGCTTTCTTT
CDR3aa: CASSSRDIESNTEAFF

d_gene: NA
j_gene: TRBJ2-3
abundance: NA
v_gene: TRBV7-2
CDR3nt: TGTGCCAGCAGCCCGTGGGTTAGGGATACGCAGTATTTT
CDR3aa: CASSPWVRDTQYF

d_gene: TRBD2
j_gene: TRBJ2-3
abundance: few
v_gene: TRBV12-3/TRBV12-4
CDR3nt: TGTGCCAGCAGTTCCTTGGCTAGCGGGGTAACAGATACGCAGTATTTT
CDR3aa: CASSSLASGVTDTQYF

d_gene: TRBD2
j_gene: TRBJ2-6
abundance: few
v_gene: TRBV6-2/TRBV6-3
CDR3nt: TGTGCCACGAAAAGACCCCTCGGCGGGGGGGCCGCCAAGACGAGCTCTGGGGCCAACGTCCTGACTTTC
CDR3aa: CATKRPLGGGAAKTSSGANVLTF

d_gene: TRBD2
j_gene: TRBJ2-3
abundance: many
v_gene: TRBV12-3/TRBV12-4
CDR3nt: TGTGCCAGCACCCTGGGACTAGCGGGGGTGGGTACGCAGTATTTT
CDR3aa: CASTLGLAGVGTQYF

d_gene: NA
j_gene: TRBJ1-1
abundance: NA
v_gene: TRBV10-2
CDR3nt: TGCGCCAGCAGTGAGTCGTCGCCCACTGAAGCTTTCTTT
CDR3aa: CASSESSPTEAFF

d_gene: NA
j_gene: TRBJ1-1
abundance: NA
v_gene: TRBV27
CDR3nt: TGTGCCAGCAGTTTAGCCGGGCGCTTGAACACTGAAGCTTTCTTT
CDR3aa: CASSLAGRLNTEAFF

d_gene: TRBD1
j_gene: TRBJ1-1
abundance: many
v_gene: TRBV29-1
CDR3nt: TGCAGCGCCGAGGGACAGCAGAACACTGAAGCTTTCTTT
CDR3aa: CSAEGQQNTEAFF

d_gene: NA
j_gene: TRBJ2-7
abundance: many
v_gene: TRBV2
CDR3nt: TGTGCCAGCAGTGAAGTCCGGGAGCAGTACTTC
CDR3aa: CASSEVREQYF

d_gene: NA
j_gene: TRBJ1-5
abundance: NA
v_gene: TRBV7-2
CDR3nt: TGTGCCAGCAGCAAGCCCCGGGGAGGGAGAGAAGGTCAGCCCCAGCATTTT
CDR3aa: CASSKPRGGREGQPQHF

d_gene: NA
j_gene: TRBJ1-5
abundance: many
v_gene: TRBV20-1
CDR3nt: TGCAGTGCTAGAGATCGATTAAATAGCAATCAGCCCCAGCATTTT
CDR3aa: CSARDRLNSNQPQHF

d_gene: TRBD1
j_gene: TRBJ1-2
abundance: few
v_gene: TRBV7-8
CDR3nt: TGTGCCAGCAGCTCCCCGGGGGGGACAGGGGGCAACTATGGCTACACCTTC
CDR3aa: CASSSPGGTGGNYGYTF

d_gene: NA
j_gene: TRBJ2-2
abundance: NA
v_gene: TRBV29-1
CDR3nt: TGCAGCGTTACCCGACAGGTGGCCACCGGGGAGCTGTTTTTT
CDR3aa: CSVTRQVATGELFF

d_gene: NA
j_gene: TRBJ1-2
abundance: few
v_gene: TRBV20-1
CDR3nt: TGCAGTGCGCGTGGGGCCGACCTCAACTATGGCTACACCTTC
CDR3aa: CSARGADLNYGYTF

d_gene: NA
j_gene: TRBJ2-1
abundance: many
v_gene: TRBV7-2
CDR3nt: TGTGCCAGCAGCTTATCAGGCGGGGAATACAATGAGCAGTTCTTC
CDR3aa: CASSLSGGEYNEQFF

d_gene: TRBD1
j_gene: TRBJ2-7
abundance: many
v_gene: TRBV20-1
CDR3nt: TGCAGTGCTAGAAAATACCGGGACAGCCACTACGAGCAGTACTTC
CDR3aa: CSARKYRDSHYEQYF

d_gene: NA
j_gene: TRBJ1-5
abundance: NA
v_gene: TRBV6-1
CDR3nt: TGTGCCAGCGGACGGGATCAGCCCCAGCATTTT
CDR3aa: CASGRDQPQHF

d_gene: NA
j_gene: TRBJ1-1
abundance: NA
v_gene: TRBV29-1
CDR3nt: TGCAGCTCTGCGGGACCCACTGAAGCTTTCTTT
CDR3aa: CSSAGPTEAFF